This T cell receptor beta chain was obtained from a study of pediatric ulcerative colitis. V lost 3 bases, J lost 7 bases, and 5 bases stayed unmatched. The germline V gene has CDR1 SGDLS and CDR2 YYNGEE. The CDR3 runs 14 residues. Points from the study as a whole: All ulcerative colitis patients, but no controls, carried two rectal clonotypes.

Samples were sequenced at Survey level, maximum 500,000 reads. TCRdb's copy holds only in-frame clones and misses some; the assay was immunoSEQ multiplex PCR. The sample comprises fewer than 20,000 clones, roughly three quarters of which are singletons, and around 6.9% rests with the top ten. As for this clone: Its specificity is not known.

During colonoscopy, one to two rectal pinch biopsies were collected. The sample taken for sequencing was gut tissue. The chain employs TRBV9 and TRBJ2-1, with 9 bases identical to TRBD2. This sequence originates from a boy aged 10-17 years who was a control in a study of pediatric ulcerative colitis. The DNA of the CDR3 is TGTGCCAGCAGCGAACCCACTAGCGGGAATGAGCAGTTCTTC. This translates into CASSEPTSGNEQFF.